The present T cell receptor beta chain was sequenced within a study of T cell responses to AZD1222 COVID-19 vaccine. This clone has a single count. What it binds is not known. This CDR3 has 14 amino acids. The germline CDR1 and CDR2 sequences are MNHEY and SVGAGI. Deletions cut 7 bases from V and 2 bases from J, with 14 bases between. Second-dose recipients at about 4 or about 12 weeks were treated as one pooled group. Measured with immunoSEQ multiplex PCR; TCRdb has only the in-frame clones, and not every one. The sample lists some 140,000 clones; approximately 91% were seen once. Study-wide points: Sampled repertoires all dated from after the peak T cell response. Donors were mostly white British, more females; clonal diversity possibly underestimated. Unmutated variant regions reportedly attract nearly half of all spike-specific TCRs.

This sequence joins TRBV6-5 and TRBJ1-1, with D possibly TRBD1 on 6 matching bases. The sequence was obtained from an adult who received the AZD1222 COVID-19 vaccine. The sample consisted of peripheral blood, taken 28 days after the second AZD1222 dose. The CDR3 spells CASTPTGANTEAFF. CDR3 bases: TGTGCCAGCACCCCGACAGGCGCAAACACTGAAGCTTTCTTT.